The 9 T cell receptor beta chains below come from one sample, sequenced in a study of cytomegalovirus exposure and HLA in healthy donors. The table came from immunoSEQ multiplex PCR; TCRdb's copy has only in-frame clones and leaves some out. Among about 63,000 clones listed, 70% to 90% were seen once. Specimen: PBMCs. The receptors originated from a woman younger than 35 in good health and CMV-seronegative.

This chain joins TRBV10-3 and TRBJ2-7, with D possibly matching TRBD1 (5 bases). Germline values: CDR1 ENHRY, CDR2 SYGVKD. The V end was cut by 0 bases, the J end by 0 bases, with 12 bases between. The CDR3 has 16 amino acids. The CDR3 bases are TGTGCCATCAGTGAGTCGAGGCAGGGCGCCTCCTACGAGCAGTACTTC. The encoded protein is CAISESRQGASYEQYF.

The chain combines TRBV27 with TRBJ2-7, with 7 bases matching TRBD1. The CDR3 consists of 15 residues. CDR1 is MNHEY and CDR2 is SMNVEV in the germline V gene (reference sequence). Trimming removed 6 bases from V and 6 bases from J; junction bases left unmatched: 14. This CDR3 reads CASSLQFRGYGEQYF. The CDR3 coding sequence is TGTGCCAGCAGCCTACAATTCAGGGGGTACGGCGAGCAGTACTTC.

The chain employs TRBV11-2 and TRBJ2-4; 7 positions agree with TRBD2. This CDR3 has 18 amino acids. V lost 0 bases, J lost 8 bases, and 16 bases stayed unmatched. From germline, CDR1 is SGHAT and CDR2 FQNNGV. The CDR3: CASSLDGPIAGVRYIQYF. The CDR3 DNA sequence: TGTGCCAGCAGCTTAGATGGGCCTATCGCGGGAGTACGTTACATTCAGTACTTC.

V usage is TRBV5-1 and J usage is TRBJ2-2, with 7 bases that match TRBD2. Trimming cost V 4 bases and J 4 bases; bases outside gene matches: 7. This CDR3 spans 15 amino acids. Germline CDR1 reads SGHRS; CDR2 reads YFSETQ. The CDR3 DNA sequence: TGCGCCAGCAGCGTCCCCGGGAGGATCACCGGGGAGCTGTTTTTT. This gives the protein CASSVPGRITGELFF.

The V gene is TRBV7-8, the J gene TRBJ1-2; TRBD1 aligns across 7 bases. Germline trimming cut 5 bases from V and 2 bases from J; bases unmatched to any gene: 8. From germline, CDR1 is SGHVS and CDR2 FQNEAQ. The CDR3 runs to 15 residues. The CDR3 here is CASSPRDSTNYGYTF. In DNA form, the CDR3 reads TGTGCCAGCAGCCCCCGGGACAGTACGAACTATGGCTACACCTTC.

The V gene is TRBV7-2, the J gene TRBJ2-1, with TRBD2 matching over 10 bases. V trimming: 5 bases; J trimming: 4 bases; junction bases outside the gene matches: 5. The CDR3 loop spans 15 amino acids. Looked up from germline, CDR1 is SGHTA and CDR2 is FQGNSA. The CDR3 reads CASSRTSGQYNEQFF. As DNA, the CDR3 is TGTGCCAGCAGCCGGACTAGCGGACAATACAATGAGCAGTTCTTC.

A word on this clone: The junction departs from germline at one end; a sequencing error may be responsible. In nucleotides, the CDR3 is TGTGCCAGCAGAGACAGGCGCCACACAAATACGCAGTATTTT. Protein product: CASRDRRHTNTQYF. The J gene is TRBJ2-3, the V gene TRBV28; D may be TRBD1 (6 bases). The CDR3 covers 14 residues. CDR1 and CDR2 (germline): MDHEN, SYDVKM.

A single count supports this clone. This chain connects TRBV6-6 to TRBJ1-3, with 10 bases matching TRBD1. J lost 3 bases, V lost 6 bases, and 5 bases had no gene match. This CDR3 region has 15 residues. CDR1 is MNHNY and CDR2 is SVGAGI in the germline V gene (reference sequence). The CDR3 sequence is CASSWTGGSGNTIYF. CDR3 coding DNA: TGTGCCAGCAGCTGGACAGGGGGAAGTGGAAACACCATATATTTT.

Notes on this clone: Other DNA variants within this sample encode the same CDR3. The chain recombines TRBV5-1 with TRBJ1-2; D not resolved. This CDR3 spans 12 amino acids. The germline V gene encodes CDR1 SGHRS and CDR2 YFSETQ. The V gene lost 4 bases and the J gene lost 7 bases, with 11 bases spanning the gap. CDR3 loop: CASSLSGVGYTF. CDR3 bases: TGCGCCAGCAGCCTGAGCGGGGTTGGCTACACCTTC.